This passage covers 23 T cell receptor beta chains from one sample sequenced in a study of beta chain features in type 1 diabetes (dated by TCRdb to 2016 to 2019). Receptors were amplified or captured by the immunoSEQ multiplex PCR assay. The entire isolated RNA was reverse transcribed using the High Capacity cDNA Reverse Transcription Kit, and thus expressed TCRB transcripts were sequenced. TCRdb re-hosts the immuneACCESS table, in-frame sequences only. Its copies lack some clones; in the studies checked, an unresolved V gene accounts for under half of them, and the cause for the rest is not known. The sample profile shows more than 300,000 clones; about 15% of them were found once. 0.019% of the sample lies in the top ten. Material: naive CD4+ T cells from blood. The meaning of the sample's cell subset or site label: true naive CD4+ T cells. These receptors were taken from a woman between 18 and 30 years old in good health.

This clone was counted between two and nine times. CDR3 sequence reads: CASSLVGVNTGELFF. The CDR3 DNA sequence: TGTGCCAGCAGCTTAGTGGGAGTTAACACCGGGGAGCTGTTTTTT. The V call is TRBV7-8, the J call TRBJ2-2, with D perhaps matching TRBD2 (5 bases). The CDR3 length is 15 residues. V dropped 1 base and J dropped 2 bases, with 8 bases sitting between them. The germline CDR1 and CDR2 sequences are SGHVS and FQNEAQ.

This sequence joins TRBV1 and TRBJ2-7; no check of the table's D call, TRBD2, against the DNA was made. TRBV1 is a pseudogene locus. There are 15 residues in the CDR3. CDR3 region: CTSSQDLRLVNEQYF. The CDR3 DNA follows: TGCACCAGCAGCCAAGATCTTAGACTAGTCAACGAGCAGTACTTC.

This clone was observed a few times. The chain uses TRBV7-8 and TRBJ2-5; weak D call: TRBD1 (7 bases). V was trimmed by 3 bases and J by 1 base, leaving 15 bases between them. Germline CDR1 and CDR2: SGHVS and FQNEAQ. CDR3 length: 16 residues. The CDR3 spells CASSFRQGGAQETQYF. The DNA for the CDR3 is TGTGCCAGCAGCTTCCGCCAGGGGGGCGCCCAAGAGACCCAGTACTTC.

This chain uses TRBV4-1 with TRBJ1-5; TRBD1 matches 9 bases. Germline V gene lookup returns CDR1 MGHRA and CDR2 YSYEKL. The V gene end was trimmed by 4 bases and the J gene end by 3 bases; junction bases not matched to a gene: 10. The CDR3 has 17 residues. The CDR3, as DNA: TGCGCCAGCAGCCGAAGACGTGGACAGGGGCCCAATCAGCCCCAGCATTTT. Translated: CASSRRRGQGPNQPQHF.

This clone occurred a few times. The chain joins TRBV7-9 to TRBJ2-7; 9 positions match TRBD2. With 8 bases clipped from V and 5 bases from J, the junction kept 7 bases outside the gene matches. CDR1 is SEHNR and CDR2 is FQNEAQ in the germline V gene (reference sequence). The CDR3 loop spans 13 amino acids. This CDR3 is CASRTSASNEQYF. The DNA for the CDR3 is TGTGCCAGCCGGACTAGCGCTTCCAACGAGCAGTACTTC. Full variable domain (outside the CDR3, taken from reference TRBV7-9 and TRBJ2-7): DTGVSQNPRHKITKRGQNVTFRCDPISEHNRLYWYRQTLGQGPEFLTYFQNEAQLEKSRLLSDRFSAERPKGSFSTLEIQRTEQGDSAMYLCASRTSASNEQYFGPGTRLTVT.

The table lists this clone with a few counts. The chain couples TRBV18 to TRBJ2-5, with TRBD2 as a possible D gene (6 bases). The V gene lost 2 bases and the J gene lost 5 bases, with 12 bases spanning the gap. The CDR3 is made up of 14 amino acids. The germline V gene encodes CDR1 KGHSH and CDR2 LQKENI. CDR3 region: CASSPMASAETQYF. Here the CDR3 DNA reads TGTGCCAGCTCACCAATGGCTAGCGCCGAGACCCAGTACTTC.

This clone was recorded a few times. This sequence joins TRBV28 and TRBJ2-7; 11 bases fit TRBD1. Germline V gene sequence: CDR1 MDHEN, CDR2 SYDVKM. The CDR3 totals 15 residues. The V and J ends lost 4 bases and 3 bases, in that order; junction bases with no gene match: 5. The DNA of the CDR3 is TGTGCCAGCAGTTCCTACGGGACAGGGGGCTACGAGCAGTACTTC. Translated, it gives CASSSYGTGGYEQYF.

This clone was counted only a few times. The chain recombines TRBV5-4 with TRBJ2-7; 7 nucleotides align to TRBD1. Germline assignment: CDR1 SGHNT and CDR2 YYREEE (reference sequence). Trimming cost V 3 bases and J 3 bases; bases outside gene matches: 9. This CDR3 comprises 15 residues. CDR3: CASSSARDSNYEQYF. The CDR3 region has the DNA TGTGCCAGCAGCTCGGCACGGGACAGCAACTACGAGCAGTACTTC.

This clone was picked up a small number of times. Here the CDR3 DNA reads TGTGCCAGCAGCTTAGGGCCCGAGCAGTACTTC. Its translation is CASSLGPEQYF. The V gene is TRBV7-9, the J gene TRBJ2-7; unclear D gene. This CDR3 is 11 amino acids long. Germline V gives CDR1 SEHNR, CDR2 FQNEAQ (reference sequence). V was pared by 1 base and J by 6 bases, with 4 bases between.

The gene calls are TRBV5-1 and TRBJ2-5, with D perhaps TRBD1 (6 bases). CDR3 length: 13 amino acids. V shed 5 bases and J shed 5 bases, with 13 bases lying between them. Germline CDR1 is SGHRS and CDR2 is YFSETQ. The CDR3 DNA sequence: TGCGCCAGCAGTCCACAGGGTTTTGAGACCCAGTACTTC. It encodes CASSPQGFETQYF.

The rearrangement links TRBV28 to TRBJ1-5; TRBD1 is a possible D gene (5 bases). Between the trimmed V and J ends, which lost 2 bases and 3 bases, there was a span of 14 bases. This CDR3 region has 16 residues. Germline V lookup: CDR1 MDHEN, CDR2 SYDVKM. CDR3 in DNA: TGTGCCAGCAGTTTACGACAAGGGGTGGACAATCAGCCCCAGCATTTT. Amino acid sequence: CASSLRQGVDNQPQHF.

This clone was counted only a few times. The J gene is TRBJ2-7, the V gene TRBV7-9; tentative D call: TRBD2 (6 bases). CDR1 and CDR2 (germline): SEHNR, FQNEAQ (reference sequence). The CDR3 is 14 amino acids. Deletions cut 4 bases from V and 7 bases from J, with 17 bases between. The CDR3 DNA reads as TGTGCCAGCAGCTACGGGACTGCCTTGGGGGAGCAGTACTTC. Amino acids: CASSYGTALGEQYF.

This clone appeared a few times. This sequence joins TRBV28 and TRBJ2-5, with a tentative D call TRBD2 (6 bases). Trimming took 4 bases from V and 2 from J, leaving 8 bases between them. Germline CDR1 is MDHEN and CDR2 is SYDVKM. The CDR3 sequence is 13 residues long. The DNA of the CDR3 is TGTGCCAGCAGTTCGGGACTTCAAGAGACCCAGTACTTC. Protein product: CASSSGLQETQYF.

This clone was observed a few times. An end of the junction differs from the germline gene, which may be a read error. V gene TRBV7-9 combines with J gene TRBJ2-1; TRBD2 matches at 11 bases. The CDR3 totals 15 residues. Germline lookup yields CDR1 SEHNR and CDR2 FQNEAQ (reference sequence). CDR3 DNA sequence: TGTGCCAGCAGCATAGCGGGAGGGAGGTACAATGAGCAGTTCTTC. Its translation: CASSIAGGRYNEQFF. The full variable domain, with the rest looked up from reference TRBV7-9 and TRBJ2-1, is DTGVSQNPRHKITKRGQNVTFRCDPISEHNRLYWYRQTLGQGPEFLTYFQNEAQLEKSRLLSDRFSAERPKGSFSTLEIQRTEQGDSAMYLCASSIAGGRYNEQFFGPGTRLTVL.

The chain is built from TRBV15 and TRBJ2-3, with TRBD1 as a possible D gene (5 bases). The germline V gene has CDR1 LNHNV and CDR2 YYDKDF (reference sequence). Deletions cut 6 bases from V and 3 bases from J, with 10 bases between. CDR3 size: 13 residues. The CDR3 loop is CATRSSGTDTQYF. The CDR3 coding sequence is TGTGCCACCAGGTCATCAGGGACAGATACGCAGTATTTT. Supplemented by reference TRBV15 and TRBJ2-3, the full variable domain reads DAMVIQNPRYQVTQFGKPVTLSCSQTLNHNVMYWYQQKSSQAPKLLFHYYDKDFNNEADTPDNFQSRRPNTSFCFLDIRSPGLGDTAMYLCATRSSGTDTQYFGPGTRLTVL.

The rearrangement links TRBV27 to TRBJ2-1, with 7 bases fitting TRBD2. With V trimmed by 0 bases and J by 8 bases, 13 bases remained unmatched. CDR1 and CDR2 from the germline V gene are MNHEY and SMNVEV (reference sequence). CDR3 size: 17 residues. The CDR3 reads CASSLSRTSSLLDEQFF. As DNA, the CDR3 is TGTGCCAGCAGTTTATCCCGGACTAGTTCTTTGTTGGATGAGCAGTTCTTC.

In its sample, this clone was seen a few times. The chain combines TRBV14 with TRBJ2-1; D remains ambiguous. The CDR3 has 15 amino acids. Germline CDR1 reads SGHDN; CDR2 reads FVKESK. Trimming left V 4 bases short and J 0 bases short, with 10 bases between. CDR3 in amino acids: CASSRSLSSYNEQFF. The CDR3 DNA follows: TGTGCCAGCAGCCGTAGTTTGAGCTCCTACAATGAGCAGTTCTTC.

This clone has only a few counts. This rearrangement joins TRBV5-4 to TRBJ1-2, with TRBD1 matching 8 bases. The ends lost 3 bases at V and 11 bases at J; junction bases unmatched: 15. This CDR3 contains 15 residues. Looked up from germline, CDR1 is SGHNT and CDR2 is YYREEE (reference sequence). CDR3: CASSSRTGSPLLYTF. CDR3 sequence (DNA): TGTGCCAGCAGCTCTCGGACAGGGAGTCCCTTACTTTACACCTTC.

This clone was seen more than once but under ten times. This rearrangement joins TRBV4-1 to TRBJ2-3, with a weak D call TRBD2 (5 bases). Germline CDR1 is MGHRA and CDR2 is YSYEKL. This CDR3 is 18 amino acids long. The V and J ends lost 1 base and 6 bases respectively, with 23 bases between them. The CDR3 DNA follows: TGCGCCAGCAGCCAAGGTTTGCCTAGCTTTGCGTCTGGGGATACGCAGTATTTT. It yields the protein CASSQGLPSFASGDTQYF.

V is TRBV28 and J is TRBJ2-5; weak D call: TRBD1 (6 bases). The V gene's germline CDR1 is MDHEN and CDR2 SYDVKM. Trimming took off 6 bases at V and 1 base at J, with 12 bases between the two ends. The CDR3 spans 14 residues. CDR3 coding DNA: TGTGCCAGCAGACCGTCGGACAGCCAAGAGACCCAGTACTTC. Protein: CASRPSDSQETQYF.

The DNA of the CDR3 is TGTGCCAGCAGCTTAGAAGTGGTGGAGGCCCAGTACTTC. Protein: CASSLEVVEAQYF. The genes are TRBV7-2 and TRBJ2-5; weak D call: TRBD2 (5 bases). Between the trimmed V and J ends, which lost 1 base and 9 bases, there was a span of 12 bases. Germline V lookup: CDR1 SGHTA, CDR2 FQGNSA. There are 13 residues in the CDR3.

This clone was detected only a few times. V gene TRBV4-2 combines with J gene TRBJ2-7; 9 bases line up with TRBD1. This CDR3 comprises 15 residues. Germline CDR1 is LGHNA and CDR2 is YNFKEQ. The V segment lost 0 bases and the J segment 3 bases; nucleotides outside the gene matches: 3. The CDR3 nucleotides are TGTGCCAGCAGCCAAGATCCGGGACAGGGCTACGAGCAGTACTTC. The encoded protein is CASSQDPGQGYEQYF.

This clone was counted only a few times. Distinct nucleotide sequences in the sample also encode this CDR3. This chain connects TRBV5-1 to TRBJ2-3, with 9 bases identical to TRBD2. CDR1 is SGHRS and CDR2 is YFSETQ in the germline V gene. The CDR3 contains 14 residues. With V trimmed by 0 bases and J by 4 bases, 0 bases remained unmatched. CDR3 bases: TGCGCCAGCAGCTTGGTAGCGGGAGCAGATACGCAGTATTTT. Protein sequence: CASSLVAGADTQYF.